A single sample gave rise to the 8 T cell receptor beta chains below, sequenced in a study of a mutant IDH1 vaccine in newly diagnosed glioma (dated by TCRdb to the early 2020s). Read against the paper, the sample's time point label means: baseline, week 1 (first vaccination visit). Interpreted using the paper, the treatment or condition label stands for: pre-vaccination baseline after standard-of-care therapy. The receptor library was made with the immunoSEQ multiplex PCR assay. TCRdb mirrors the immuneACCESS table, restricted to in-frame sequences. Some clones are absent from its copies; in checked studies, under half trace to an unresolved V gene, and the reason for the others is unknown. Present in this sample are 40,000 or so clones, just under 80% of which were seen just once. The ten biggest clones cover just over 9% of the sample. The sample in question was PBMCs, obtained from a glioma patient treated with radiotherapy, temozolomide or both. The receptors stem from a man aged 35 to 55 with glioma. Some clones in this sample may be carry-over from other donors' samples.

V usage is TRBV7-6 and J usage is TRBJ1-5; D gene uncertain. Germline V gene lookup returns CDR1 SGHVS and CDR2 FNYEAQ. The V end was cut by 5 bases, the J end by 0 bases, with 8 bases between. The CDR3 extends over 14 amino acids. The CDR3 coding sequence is TGTGCCAGCAGCAGCGGTTATAGCAATCAGCCCCAGCATTTT. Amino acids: CASSSGYSNQPQHF.

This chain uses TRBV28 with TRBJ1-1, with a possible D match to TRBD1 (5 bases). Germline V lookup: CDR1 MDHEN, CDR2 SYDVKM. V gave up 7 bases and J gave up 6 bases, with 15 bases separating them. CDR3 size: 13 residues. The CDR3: CASNIGRGAEAFF. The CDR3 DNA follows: TGTGCCAGCAATATCGGAAGGGGCGCTGAAGCTTTCTTT. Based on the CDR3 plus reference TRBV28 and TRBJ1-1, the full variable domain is DVKVTQSSRYLVKRTGEKVFLECVQDMDHENMFWYRQDPGLGLRLIYFSYDVKMKEKGDIPEGYSVSREKKERFSLILESASTNQTSMYLCASNIGRGAEAFFGQGTRLTVV.

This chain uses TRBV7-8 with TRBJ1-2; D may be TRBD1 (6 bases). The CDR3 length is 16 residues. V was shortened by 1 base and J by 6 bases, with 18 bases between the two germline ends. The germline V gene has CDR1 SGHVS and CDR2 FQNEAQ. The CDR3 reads CASSLEGQGSRHGYTF. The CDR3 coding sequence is TGTGCCAGCAGCTTAGAGGGGCAGGGGTCGAGGCATGGCTACACCTTC. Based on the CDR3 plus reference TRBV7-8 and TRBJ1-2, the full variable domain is GAGVSQSPRYKVAKRGQDVALRCDPISGHVSLFWYQQALGQGPEFLTYFQNEAQLDKSGLPSDRFFAERPEGSVSTLKIQRTQQEDSAVYLCASSLEGQGSRHGYTFGSGTRLTVV.

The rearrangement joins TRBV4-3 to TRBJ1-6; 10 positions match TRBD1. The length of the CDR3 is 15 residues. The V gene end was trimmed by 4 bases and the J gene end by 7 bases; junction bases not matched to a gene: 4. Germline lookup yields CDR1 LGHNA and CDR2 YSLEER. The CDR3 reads CASSLSGQGNSPLHF. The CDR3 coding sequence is TGCGCCAGCAGCCTATCGGGACAGGGGAATTCACCCCTCCACTTT.

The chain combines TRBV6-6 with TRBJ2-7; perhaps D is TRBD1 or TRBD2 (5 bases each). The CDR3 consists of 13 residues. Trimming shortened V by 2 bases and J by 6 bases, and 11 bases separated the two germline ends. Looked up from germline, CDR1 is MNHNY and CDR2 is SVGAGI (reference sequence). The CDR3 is CASSYSFGGEQYF. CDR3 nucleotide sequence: TGTGCCAGCAGTTACAGCTTTGGGGGCGAGCAGTACTTC.

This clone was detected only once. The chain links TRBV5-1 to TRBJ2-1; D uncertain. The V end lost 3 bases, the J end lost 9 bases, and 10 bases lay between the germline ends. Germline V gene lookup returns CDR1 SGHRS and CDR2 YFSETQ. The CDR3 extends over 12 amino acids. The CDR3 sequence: CASSSKRSEQFF. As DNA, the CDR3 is TGCGCCAGCAGCTCGAAACGTAGTGAGCAGTTCTTC.

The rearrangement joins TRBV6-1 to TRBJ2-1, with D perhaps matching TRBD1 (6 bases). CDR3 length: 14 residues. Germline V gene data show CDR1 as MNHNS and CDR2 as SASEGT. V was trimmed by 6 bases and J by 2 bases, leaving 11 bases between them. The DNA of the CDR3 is TGTGCCAGCAGACAGGGCCCCCCCTACAATGAGCAGTTCTTC. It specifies CASRQGPPYNEQFF.

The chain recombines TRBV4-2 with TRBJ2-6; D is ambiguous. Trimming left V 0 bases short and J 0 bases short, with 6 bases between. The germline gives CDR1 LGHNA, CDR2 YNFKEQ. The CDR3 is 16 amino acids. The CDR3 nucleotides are TGTGCCAGCAGCCAAGATGAGAGCTCTGGGGCCAACGTCCTGACTTTC. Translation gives CASSQDESSGANVLTF.